These T cell receptor beta chains were read from a single sample in a study of shared clonotypes between healthy human individuals. Clones were sequenced by immunoSEQ multiplex PCR, and TCRdb holds only the in-frame ones, with some missing. Of roughly 2.5 million clones in the sample, approximately 94% were seen once. The sequenced material came from naive CD4+ T cells sorted from blood. The receptors here all came from a man in his late teens or twenties in good health. Each CDR3 is given without its conserved first and last residue. D genes are given only for firm matches.

j_call v_call d_call cdr3_aa
TRBJ2-1 TRBV18 . ASSPPSGADEQF
TRBJ1-5 TRBV19 TRBD1 ASSIDFLGGQGLSPQH
TRBJ2-1 TRBV2 . ASSEGYPGNEQF
TRBJ2-5 TRBV11-2 TRBD2 ASSLGRLAGGQETQY
TRBJ2-3 TRBV7-2 . ASGDTQY
TRBJ2-7 TRBV10-2 . ASRNLQGYEQY
TRBJ2-1 TRBV2 . ASRGGGSYNEQF
TRBJ2-7 TRBV2 . ALLDSYEQY
TRBJ1-5 TRBV19 . ASSHPGRAGNQPQH
TRBJ2-3 TRBV5-4 . ASSSLGLAHSDTQY
TRBJ2-3 TRBV10-1 . ASSDWPMPDTQY
TRBJ2-7 TRBV7-2 . ASSLQGATYEQY
TRBJ1-2 TRBV7-6 . ASSQMAGSGYT
TRBJ2-5 TRBV5-4 . ASSLQGRETQY
TRBJ1-3 TRBV28 . ASSSIQEFSSGNTIY
TRBJ2-3 TRBV4-3 . ASSQDRRTNPSTDTQY
TRBJ1-3 TRBV19 TRBD1 ASRTTGGFGNTIY
TRBJ1-5 TRBV7-2 TRBD1 ASSLPPGQYNQPQH
TRBJ2-7 TRBV6-6 TRBD2 ASSIYSLAVSYEQY
TRBJ1-2 TRBV9 . ASSVTGRDYGYT
TRBJ1-2 TRBV18 . ASSPGSNYGYT
TRBJ2-2 TRBV5-1 . ASSLRQNTGELF
TRBJ2-7 TRBV7-2 TRBD1 ASSSKGNRDRSSYEQY
TRBJ2-5 TRBV7-2 TRBD2 ASSLGLAGGPSETQY
TRBJ1-1 TRBV10-3 TRBD1 AISESSGGWRNTEAF
TRBJ2-2 TRBV11-2 . ASSLPLYTGELF
TRBJ2-3 TRBV30 TRBD2 AWGRRTSATDTQY
TRBJ2-3 TRBV29-1 . SVGPEFSTDTQY
TRBJ1-1 TRBV6-5 . ASSYPGGNTEAF
TRBJ2-1 TRBV29-1 TRBD2 SVGTGTSGRYEQF
TRBJ2-2 TRBV10-1 . ASGNTGELF
TRBJ1-1 TRBV30 . AWGKGPNTEAF
TRBJ1-4 TRBV11-2 TRBD1 ASSTRDSNEKLF
TRBJ2-2 TRBV5-1 . ASSPPGFPRGELF
TRBJ1-5 TRBV5-1 . ASSLDANQPQH
TRBJ1-2 TRBV19 TRBD1 ASSIEHGTGVTYGYT
TRBJ1-1 TRBV10-2 . ASSEGEVAF